Listed here is a single T cell receptor (beta chain). Antigen: not known. Used for diagnoses were clinical symptoms, serum thyroxine and TRAb, thyroid ultrasound and orbital computed tomography. The record originates from a study of T cells in Graves' hyperthyroidism and ophthalmopathy. TCR beta CDR3 region amplification was performed from RNA transcripts. Carried out on the TCR CDR3, a first-round RT-PCR used the HTBI primer set. MiXCR, run by TCRdb on the multiplex PCR reads, gives a single entry per CDR3 protein. The sample holds more than 500,000 distinct CDR3 sequences, 46% seen once. General study results and limits: Blood held most thyroid clonotypes expanded above 0.001 frequency. Ophthalmopathy, as predicted by the model, came a median 6.5 months after the prediction.

Germline lookup yields CDR1 SEHNR and CDR2 FQNEAQ (reference sequence). V was pared by 4 bases and J by 2 bases, with 9 bases between. This CDR3 has 15 residues. This receptor was taken from an adult woman with Graves' disease, either hyperthyroidism or ophthalmopathy (not recorded which). The rearrangement uses TRBV7-9 and TRBJ2-6; D might be TRBD2 (5 bases). The sequenced material came from peripheral blood or thyroid tissue (not recorded which). DNA for the CDR3: TGTGCCAGCAGCTCGTGGACTCCTGGGGCCAACGTCCTGACTTTC. This sequence encodes CASSSWTPGANVLTF.